A single sample is the source of the 21 T cell receptor beta chains below, sequenced in a study of tumor and adjacent non-tumor tissue in lung cancer. Three rounds of nested PCR, following a modified ARM-PCR protocol, produced the TCRbeta library. In TCRdb, the multiplex PCR reads were re-called with MiXCR into one record per CDR3 protein. The table includes some 71,000 distinct CDR3 sequences, roughly 72% detected once. This sample's RNA came from whole unsorted tissue. The specimen was lung tumor tissue. The source is a woman aged 35 to 49 with non-small cell lung cancer.

This clonotype was recorded a few times. With a much larger clone just one base away, this may be a read error. The chain is built from TRBV5-5 and TRBJ2-7, with unresolved D. The germline CDR1 and CDR2 sequences are SGHKS and YYEKEE (reference sequence). The CDR3 is made up of 12 amino acids. In nucleotides, the CDR3 is TGTACCAGCAGCTCCCCACCCTACGAGCAGTACTTC. It encodes CTSSSPPYEQYF.

In the case of this clonotype: The conserved final phenylalanine or tryptophan is absent from the CDR3, which likely points to a read error. This chain connects TRBV11-2 to TRBJ2-7, with a weak D call TRBD1 (5 bases). Germline values: CDR1 SGHAT, CDR2 FQNNGV. The CDR3 loop spans 15 amino acids. CDR3 nucleotides: TGTGCCAGAAGCTTAGGGGCTAACGTCGCCTACGAGCAGTACTAC. This codes for CARSLGANVAYEQYY.

As concerns this clonotype: The final CDR3 position lacks the conserved phenylalanine or tryptophan, pointing to a likely read error. The chain has TRBV20-1 and TRBJ2-7; D may be TRBD1 or TRBD2 (5 bases each). Germline V gene data show CDR1 as DFQATT and CDR2 as SNEGSKA (reference sequence). The CDR3 length is 18 residues. V dropped 3 bases and J dropped 6 bases, with 30 bases sitting between them. The CDR3 reads CSASGGRTEGPLMFEQYL. In DNA form, the CDR3 reads TGCAGTGCTAGTGGGGGAAGGACGGAAGGGCCCTTAATGTTCGAGCAGTACCTC.

Concerning this clonotype: Likely a read error: the CDR3 ends without its conserved phenylalanine or tryptophan. No DNA is shown, since the ends of the CDR3 on it are uncertain; the CDR3 is the one TCRdb lists. This chain links TRBV12-3 or TRBV12-4 with TRBJ2-7. The CDR3 is 14 residues long, ends included. The CDR3 spells CASSSQTRTYELYY.

With respect to this clonotype: It is likely a read error, because the conserved phenylalanine at the end of the CDR3 is missing. The J gene is TRBJ2-3, the V gene TRBV18; 10 nucleotides align to TRBD1. CDR1 KGHSH and CDR2 LQKENI come from the germline V gene. Germline trimming cut 8 bases from V and 3 bases from J; bases unmatched to any gene: 8. The CDR3 length is 15 residues. CDR3 in amino acids: CASTTGGVGTDTQYS. CDR3 sequence (DNA): TGTGCCAGCACGACAGGGGGCGTCGGTACAGATACGCAGTATTCT.

This clonotype was seen only a few times. The junction shows a germline mismatch at one end, possibly a read error. The chain joins TRBV24-1 to TRBJ2-2; TRBD1 is a possible D gene (6 bases). The CDR3 has 14 residues. CDR1 is KGHDR, CDR2 SFDVKD, per germline. This CDR3 reads CVTSEDSPTGELFF. CDR3 bases: TGTGTCACCAGTGAGGACAGTCCCACCGGGGAGCTGTTTTTT.

This clonotype was counted between two and nine times. No conserved phenylalanine or tryptophan ends this CDR3, so it is likely a read error. This chain joins TRBV11-1 and TRBJ1-1; no reliable D call. This CDR3 has 13 amino acids. Trimming removed 5 bases from V and 0 bases from J, with 7 bases in between. Germline CDR1 is SGHAT and CDR2 is FQDESV (reference sequence). DNA of the CDR3: TGTGCCAGCAGCAACTTACTGAACACTGAAGCTTTCTCT. It encodes CASSNLLNTEAFS.

This clonotype was observed many times. V gene TRBV6-1 combines with J gene TRBJ2-1, with TRBD2 identical over 8 bases. Germline CDR1 and CDR2: MNHNS and SASEGT. V trimming: 2 bases; J trimming: 7 bases; junction bases outside the gene matches: 10. This CDR3 comprises 16 residues. CDR3 in amino acids: CASSESIGGGRNEQFF. The CDR3 DNA sequence: TGTGCCAGCAGTGAATCTATCGGCGGGGGGAGGAATGAGCAGTTCTTC.

J is TRBJ2-7 and V is TRBV11-2; 11 bases map to TRBD2. The germline V gene encodes CDR1 SGHAT and CDR2 FQNNGV. Trimming removed 5 bases from V and 8 bases from J; junction bases left unmatched: 11. There are 15 residues in the CDR3. CDR3: CASSPPGTSGYKQYF. CDR3 bases: TGTGCCAGCAGCCCACCCGGGACTAGCGGATACAAGCAGTACTTC.

The chain carries TRBV19 and TRBJ1-4; D is unclear. V gave up 3 bases and J gave up 5 bases, with 13 bases separating them. Germline V gives CDR1 LNHDA, CDR2 SQIVND (reference sequence). There are 15 residues in the CDR3. The CDR3 nucleotides are TGTGCCAGTAGTATGGACCATGTAAGAAATGAAAAACTGTTTTTT. It translates to CASSMDHVRNEKLFF.

Regarding this clonotype: The junction shows a germline mismatch at one end, possibly a read error. The chain carries TRBV29-1 and TRBJ2-1; D not certain. Germline CDR1 reads SQVTM; CDR2 reads ANQGSEA. The CDR3 has 11 residues. CDR3 loop: CSVPTDTELFF. The DNA for the CDR3 is TGCAGCGTACCCACGGATACTGAGCTGTTCTTC.

Concerning this clonotype: This may be a read error, as it is one base from a much larger clone. The V gene is TRBV20-1, the J gene TRBJ2-7; D is uncertain. The V and J ends lost 1 base and 0 bases respectively, with 10 bases between them. The CDR3 runs to 14 residues. Germline CDR1 and CDR2: DFQATT and SNEGSKA (reference sequence). This chain's CDR3 is CSARGEEYSYEQYF. The CDR3 DNA follows: TGCAGTGCTAGAGGAGAGGAATACTCCTACGAGCAGTACTTC.

In regard to this clonotype: The germline gene is not matched at one end of the junction; a read error may be the cause. The V gene is TRBV28, the J gene TRBJ2-5; 12 bases match TRBD1. Looked up from germline, CDR1 is MDHEN and CDR2 is SYDVKM. This CDR3 is built from 16 residues. The CDR3 spells CASSPLGTGGKGTQYF. CDR3 DNA: TGTGCAAGCAGTCCCCTAGGGACAGGGGGCAAAGGGACCCAGTACTTC. The entire variable domain, with the rest obtained from reference TRBV28 and TRBJ2-5, is as follows: DVKVTQSSRYLVKRTGEKVFLECVQDMDHENMFWYRQDPGLGLRLIYFSYDVKMKEKGDIPEGYSVSREKKERFSLILESASTNQTSMYLCASSPLGTGGKGTQYFGPGTRLLVL.

This clonotype was recorded a few times. The gene calls are TRBV29-1 and TRBJ2-1; 10 nucleotides match TRBD1. The germline gives CDR1 SQVTM, CDR2 ANQGSEA. This CDR3 contains 13 residues. The DNA for the CDR3 is TGCGGCATCCGGACAGGGGGTTACAATGAGCAGTTCTTC. This encodes CGIRTGGYNEQFF.

V is TRBV6-2 or TRBV6-3 and J is TRBJ2-5; D is perhaps TRBD1 or TRBD2 (5 bases each). The CDR3 is 14 residues long. From germline, CDR1 is MNHEY and CDR2 SVGEGT. The V end was cut by 11 bases, the J end by 11 bases, with 27 bases between. CDR3 loop: CACARGTDLEAQYF. The DNA for the CDR3 is TGTGCCTGCGCGAGGGGAACCGACCTAGAGGCTCAGTACTTC.

Notes on this clonotype: Compared with germline, one end of the junction differs, possibly owing to a read error. This chain uses TRBV28 with TRBJ2-3; 11 bases line up with TRBD2. Germline CDR1 and CDR2: MDHEN and SYDVKM. The CDR3 spans 15 residues. The CDR3 spells CACSFGLAGGGTQYF. CDR3 in DNA: TGTGCCTGCAGTTTCGGTCTAGCGGGAGGAGGTACGCAGTATTTT.

As regards this clonotype: One junction end disagrees with the germline gene, perhaps due to a read error. The chain uses TRBV11-2 and TRBJ1-1, with 7 bases aligning to TRBD1. Germline lookup yields CDR1 SGHAT and CDR2 FQNNGV. CDR3 size: 14 residues. In nucleotides, the CDR3 is TGTGCCAGCAGCTATAAGGGGGCGGTCACTGAGGCTTCCTTT. Translating it yields CASSYKGAVTEASF.

For this clonotype: At one boundary the junction diverges from the germline segment, which might be a read error. This sequence joins TRBV12-3 or TRBV12-4 and TRBJ2-7; tentatively, D is TRBD1 (5 bases). CDR3 length: 15 amino acids. The CDR3: CVSSRDRSHTYEQYF. The DNA of the CDR3 is TGCGTCAGCAGTCGTGACAGAAGCCATACCTACGAGCAGTACTTC.

As regards this clonotype: The junction differs from germline at one of its ends, possibly a read error. The V and J genes are TRBV29-1 and TRBJ2-1; 9 bases align to TRBD1. The CDR3 is 14 amino acids. Germline assignment: CDR1 SQVTM and CDR2 ANQGSEA. DNA of the CDR3: TGTGGCGTAGGGACAGGGTTCTCCTACAATGAGCAGTTCTTC. This translates into CGVGTGFSYNEQFF.

To note about this clonotype: Mismatch with germline at one junction end may stem from a read error. The J gene is TRBJ2-4, the V gene TRBV6-1; D may be TRBD2 (6 bases). CDR3 length: 16 residues. Germline CDR1 reads MNHNS; CDR2 reads SASEGT. The CDR3 reads CAGSEAGRGDKNIQYF. CDR3 nucleotide sequence: TGTGCCGGCAGTGAAGCGGGTAGGGGAGACAAAAACATTCAGTACTTC.

Comment on this clonotype: Just one base apart from a much larger clone, this may be a read error. The rearrangement uses TRBV5-4 and TRBJ2-7, with 13 nucleotides matching TRBD2. V lost 5 bases to trimming and J lost 4 bases; unmatched junction nucleotides: 9. Germline V gives CDR1 SGHNT, CDR2 YYREEE (reference sequence). The CDR3 contains 16 residues. CDR3 sequence reads: CASSSGLAGQGYEQYF. CDR3 DNA sequence: TGTGCCAGCAGTTCGGGACTAGCGGGACAGGGTTACGAGCAGTACTTC.